One sample yielded the 32 T cell receptor beta chains listed below, sequenced in a study of metastatic and nonmetastatic thyroid tumors. TCRdb re-clonotyped the PCR reads through MiXCR. Among tens of thousands of clones listed, approximately 4.1% were seen once. Thyroid surgery was performed in patients who had received no treatment beforehand. Sequencing used blood. The receptors originated from a female donor with papillary thyroid cancer or a benign thyroid nodule (not recorded which). Some clones in this sample may be carry-over from other donors' samples.

This clone showed up many times. V gene TRBV2 combines with J gene TRBJ2-3; D gene unclear. CDR3 length equals 11 residues. Germline CDR1 SNHLY, CDR2 FYNNEI. Trimming took 4 bases from V and 4 from J, leaving 3 bases between them. The chain's CDR3 is CASSVSDTQYF. The CDR3 DNA follows: TGTGCCAGCAGTGTGTCAGATACGCAGTATTTT.

Ten or more counts support this clone. The gene calls are TRBV11-2 and TRBJ1-1; D is possibly TRBD1 (6 bases). Germline loops: CDR1 SGHAT, CDR2 FQNNGV. V was clipped by 1 base and J by 6 bases, with 18 bases between them. The CDR3 is made up of 16 amino acids. The CDR3 DNA reads as TGTGCCAGCAGCTTAGCCCCTCACAGGGTCGGGGCTGAAGCTTTCTTT. This translates into CASSLAPHRVGAEAFF. Based on the CDR3 plus reference TRBV11-2 and TRBJ1-1, the full variable domain is EAGVAQSPRYKIIEKRQSVAFWCNPISGHATLYWYQQILGQGPKLLIQFQNNGVVDDSQLPKDRFSAERLKGVDSTLKIQPAKLEDSAVYLCASSLAPHRVGAEAFFGQGTRLTVV.

With regard to this clone: Just one base apart from a much larger clone, this may be a read error. Other nucleotide sequences in the sample specify the same CDR3. V gene TRBV14 combines with J gene TRBJ1-1; D is ambiguous. CDR3 length: 13 residues. Per the germline V gene, CDR1 is SGHDN and CDR2 is FVKESK. The CDR3 nucleotides are TGTGCAAGCAGCCCGCTTTTAAACACTGAAGCTTTCTTT. It specifies CASSPLLNTEAFF.

This clone was seen repeatedly, ten times or more. The chain carries TRBV19 and TRBJ1-4; 7 bases are shared with TRBD1. Trimming cost V 4 bases and J 0 bases; bases outside gene matches: 11. The CDR3 has 18 residues. Looked up from germline, CDR1 is LNHDA and CDR2 is SQIVND (reference sequence). Here the CDR3 reads CASSRRVGQDATNEKLFF. Here the CDR3 DNA reads TGTGCCAGTAGTAGACGAGTCGGACAGGATGCAACTAATGAAAAACTGTTTTTT.

Only a few counts were recorded for this clone. A much larger clonotype is one base distant, so this may be a read error. Other nucleotide sequences from this sample produce the same CDR3. The rearrangement uses TRBV18 and TRBJ1-2, with 8 bases identical to TRBD1. The V gene's germline CDR1 is KGHSH and CDR2 LQKENI. This CDR3 is built from 16 residues. The CDR3 region has the DNA TGTGCTAGCTCCCCCGACCAGGGGGCGCAATCAAATGGCTACACCTTC. Its protein product is CASSPDQGAQSNGYTF.

Many counts were recorded for this clone. CDR3 sequence reads: CASSQAGRRGGTYGYTF. The CDR3 DNA reads as TGTGCCAGCAGCCAAGCCGGGCGAAGGGGCGGTACCTATGGCTACACCTTC. The chain couples TRBV3-1 to TRBJ1-2; tentative D call: TRBD1 (5 bases). Germline V gene data show CDR1 as LGHDT and CDR2 as YNNKEL (reference sequence). Trimming cost V 1 base and J 4 bases, with 19 bases left between them. This CDR3 region has 17 residues.

This clone was seen only a few times. The chain uses TRBV24-1 and TRBJ1-1; 8 bases map to TRBD1. CDR1 and CDR2 (germline): KGHDR, SFDVKD. The CDR3 is 15 amino acids. V was clipped by 3 bases and J by 5 bases; unmatched bases: 7. The CDR3 loop is CATSDTRTGRTEAFF. The CDR3 coding sequence is TGTGCCACCAGTGATACCCGGACAGGGCGGACTGAAGCTTTCTTT.

This clone was picked up many times. The chain couples TRBV7-9 to TRBJ1-4; tentatively, D is TRBD1 (5 bases). V lost 5 bases, J lost 3 bases, and 10 bases lay in between. The CDR3 sequence is 14 residues long. Germline loops: CDR1 SEHNR, CDR2 FQNEAQ (reference sequence). CDR3 coding DNA: TGTGCCAGCAGCCAGGGAATTGCTAATGAAAAACTGTTTTTT. Protein sequence: CASSQGIANEKLFF.

At least ten counts were recorded for this clone. The CDR3 sequence is CASSLMGQRNQPQHF. In DNA form, the CDR3 reads TGTGCCAGCAGCCTAATGGGACAGCGCAATCAGCCCCAGCATTTT. V usage is TRBV7-8 and J usage is TRBJ1-5, with 7 nucleotides matching TRBD1. V dropped 5 bases and J dropped 2; count of bases not matched to a gene: 6. Germline lookup yields CDR1 SGHVS and CDR2 FQNEAQ. There are 15 residues in the CDR3.

This clone was recorded at least ten times. This chain uses TRBV28 with TRBJ1-2; possible D gene TRBD1, 5 bases. Per the germline V gene, CDR1 is MDHEN and CDR2 is SYDVKM. Trimming removed 6 bases from V and 5 bases from J, with 16 bases in between. This CDR3 spans 14 amino acids. The CDR3 nucleotides read TGTGCCAGCAGCTTCAACAGGTTCCCTTATGGCTACACCTTC. This codes for CASSFNRFPYGYTF.

This sequence joins TRBV4-1 and TRBJ2-3, with D hard to call. The germline gives CDR1 MGHRA, CDR2 YSYEKL. V dropped 0 bases and J dropped 1 base, with 14 bases sitting between them. CDR3 size: 17 residues. The CDR3 coding sequence is TGCGCCAGCAGCCAAGATTTTAGCTGGAGTTGCACAGATACGCAGTATTTT. Translated, it gives CASSQDFSWSCTDTQYF.

Concerning this clone: A much larger clonotype is one base distant, so this may be a read error. This chain connects TRBV6-1 to TRBJ2-3, with TRBD1 matching over 8 bases. Near its end, the DNA agrees better with TRBJ1-5, so the J call may be wrong. Germline CDR1 and CDR2: MNHNS and SASEGT. This CDR3 comprises 15 residues. In nucleotides, the CDR3 is TGTGCCAGCGTGGGGGGCAGGGGGCTGACAGATACGCAGCATTTT. This translates into CASVGGRGLTDTQHF.

The table lists this clone with many counts. The V gene is TRBV19, the J gene TRBJ1-6; the D gene is possibly TRBD1 (6 bases). The germline V gene encodes CDR1 LNHDA and CDR2 SQIVND (reference sequence). The CDR3 consists of 14 residues. V lost 2 bases, J lost 10 bases, and 12 bases lay in between. For the CDR3, the DNA is TGTGCCAGTAGTATAAACAGGGATTTCTCACCCCTCCACTTT. It is translated as CASSINRDFSPLHF.

This clone showed up just a few times. A much larger clone sits a single nucleotide away, making a read error possible. The V and J genes are TRBV25-1 and TRBJ2-2, with D hard to call. This CDR3 has 17 amino acids. With 0 bases removed from V and 4 bases from J, the gap between germline ends came to 15 bases. Germline V gene sequence: CDR1 MGHDK, CDR2 SYGVNS. The CDR3 sequence: CASSEYAVFPSTGELFF. The CDR3 bases are TGTGCCAGCAGTGAATACGCAGTGTTCCCTAGCACCGGGGAGCTGTTTTTT.

Ten or more counts support this clone. This chain links TRBV6-1 with TRBJ1-6, with TRBD1 matching 7 bases. The V gene end was trimmed by 5 bases and the J gene end by 3 bases; junction bases not matched to a gene: 10. The length of the CDR3 is 17 residues. The germline gives CDR1 MNHNS, CDR2 SASEGT. As DNA, the CDR3 is TGTGCCAGCAGTATAGAACAGGGGCGAATCTATAATTCACCCCTCCACTTT. Translated, it gives CASSIEQGRIYNSPLHF.

This clone was seen a few times. The chain employs TRBV5-4 and TRBJ2-3; D call uncertain. The germline V gene has CDR1 SGHNT and CDR2 YYREEE (reference sequence). V was clipped by 1 base and J by 0 bases, with 15 bases between them. This CDR3 has 17 amino acids. As DNA, the CDR3 is TGTGCCAGCAGCTTGTCTTCGAGTTTCGTTAGCACAGATACGCAGTATTTT. Its translation is CASSLSSSFVSTDTQYF.

Regarding this clone: The CDR3 end shows no conserved phenylalanine or tryptophan, and so a read error is likely. This chain joins TRBV12-3 or TRBV12-4 and TRBJ1-1; weak D call: TRBD1 (5 bases). This CDR3 region has 14 residues. The V end was cut by 6 bases, the J end by 4 bases, with 15 bases between. For the CDR3, the DNA is TGTGCCAGCAGAGGGGTCCGTCGATTCACTGAAGCTTTCCTT. Translation: CASRGVRRFTEAFL.

The V and J genes are TRBV30 and TRBJ2-7; D is undetermined. This CDR3 has 12 residues. Trimming removed 5 bases from V and 4 bases from J, with 12 bases in between. The germline V gene encodes CDR1 GTSNPN and CDR2 SVGIG (reference sequence). The CDR3 DNA reads TGTGCCTGGGAAACGAGACGATACGAGCAGTACTTC. It yields the protein CAWETRRYEQYF.

This clone has a single count. The junction departs from germline at one end; a sequencing error may be responsible. CDR3 sequence reads: CTISESGRSLGSYDQHF. CDR3 in DNA: TGTACCATCAGTGAGTCTGGGCGGAGCCTTGGCTCCTACGATCAGCACTTC. The chain combines TRBV10-3 with TRBJ2-7; the D is unclear. The CDR3 spans 17 residues. Germline-derived CDR1 and CDR2 are ENHRY and SYGVKD.

This clone has at least ten counts. The same CDR3 arises from other DNA sequences in this sample as well. The chain employs TRBV20-1 and TRBJ2-2; weak D call: TRBD2 (5 bases). The CDR3 is made up of 15 amino acids. CDR1 and CDR2 from the germline V gene are DFQATT and SNEGSKA (reference sequence). The V end was cut by 0 bases, the J end by 7 bases, with 15 bases between. CDR3 sequence (DNA): TGCAGTGCTAGAGATGCCCTACGCCGGGGCGGGGAGCTGTTTTTT. This translates into CSARDALRRGGELFF.

J is TRBJ2-3 and V is TRBV7-9, with a weak D call TRBD2 (6 bases). Germline V CDR1 and CDR2: SEHNR, FQNEAQ (reference sequence). V was shortened by 5 bases and J by 7 bases, with 22 bases between the two germline ends. The CDR3 totals 16 residues. Written as DNA, the CDR3 is TGTGCCAGCAGCGCCGGACTCCGGAGGGCTTCTCATACGCAGTATTTT. Translated, it gives CASSAGLRRASHTQYF.

This clone was counted many times. The chain has TRBV20-1 and TRBJ1-6; 12 bases line up with TRBD1. The CDR3 runs to 18 residues. V lost 2 bases and J lost 7; bases outside the gene matches: 12. CDR1 and CDR2 (germline): DFQATT, SNEGSKA (reference sequence). CDR3: CSARKVGTGGSGNSPLHF. The CDR3 DNA is TGCAGTGCTAGAAAGGTGGGGACAGGGGGCTCCGGAAATTCACCCCTCCACTTT.

This clone has more than one count but fewer than ten. The rearrangement uses TRBV6-1 and TRBJ1-5; D uncertain. Trimming removed 5 bases from V and 3 bases from J, with 11 bases in between. CDR1 MNHNS and CDR2 SASEGT come from the germline V gene. This CDR3 spans 14 amino acids. The CDR3 here is CASSQHVNNQPQHF. CDR3 DNA sequence: TGTGCCAGCAGTCAACATGTCAACAATCAGCCCCAGCATTTT.

This clone was counted ten times or more. The chain links TRBV19 to TRBJ1-5; 9 bases match TRBD1. Germline CDR1 is LNHDA and CDR2 is SQIVND (reference sequence). The CDR3 length is 17 residues. V dropped 3 bases and J dropped 2; count of bases not matched to a gene: 8. This CDR3 is CASSIPDRGGGNQPQHF. The CDR3 nucleotides read TGTGCCAGTAGTATCCCGGACAGGGGAGGTGGCAATCAGCCCCAGCATTTT.

This clone occurred many times. The V and J genes are TRBV19 and TRBJ2-5; 11 bases are a match to TRBD1. The length of the CDR3 is 15 residues. The J segment lost 4 bases and the V segment lost 4 bases, leaving 5 bases of the junction unmatched. Germline V gives CDR1 LNHDA, CDR2 SQIVND (reference sequence). The CDR3 DNA reads TGTGCCAGTAGTACCGGGACAGGGGGAACAGAGACCCAGTACTTC. This encodes CASSTGTGGTETQYF.

This clone showed up many times. This sequence joins TRBV2 and TRBJ1-5; TRBD1 might be the D (6 bases). The CDR3 runs 16 residues. V lost 5 bases, J lost 4 bases, and 18 bases lay in between. Germline CDR1 is SNHLY and CDR2 is FYNNEI. The DNA of the CDR3 is TGTGCCAGCAGTCCCCGAGGGGGGGGGACAAATCAGCCCCAGCATTTT. Translated: CASSPRGGGTNQPQHF.

In this sample, this clone turned up many times. DNA of the CDR3: TGTGCCAGCAGTGCGCAGGGGATGGTCGGGGAGCTGTTTTTT. It is translated as CASSAQGMVGELFF. The chain carries TRBV6-4 and TRBJ2-2, with D possibly matching TRBD1 (6 bases). CDR1 MRHNA and CDR2 SNTAGT come from the germline V gene. The V end was cut by 4 bases, the J end by 7 bases, with 13 bases between. This CDR3 spans 14 amino acids.

V gene TRBV19 combines with J gene TRBJ1-2; D gene uncertain. The V and J ends lost 0 bases and 8 bases respectively, with 16 bases between them. This CDR3 comprises 15 residues. In germline, CDR1 is LNHDA, CDR2 SQIVND (reference sequence). The CDR3 region has the DNA TGTGCCAGTAGTATAGACACGAGACGGATTAGAGGCTACACCTTC. Translating gives CASSIDTRRIRGYTF.

Concerning this clone itself: A read error may explain this, as a much larger clone is one base away. The chain recombines TRBV4-2 with TRBJ2-2; D possibly corresponds to TRBD2 (5 bases). This CDR3 region has 14 residues. CDR1 is LGHNA and CDR2 is YNFKEQ in the germline V gene. The CDR3 region has the DNA TGTGCCAGCAGCCAACGGAGAGGCACCGGGGATCTGTTTTTT. Its translation is CASSQRRGTGDLFF.

This clone came up many times. V is TRBV25-1 and J is TRBJ2-5; TRBD2 matches 7 bases. Per the germline V gene, CDR1 is MGHDK and CDR2 is SYGVNS. Trimming took 6 bases from V and 10 from J; bases not matched to a gene: 5. The CDR3 runs 11 residues. CDR3 bases: TGTGCCAGCAGCGCCGGACTAGGCCAGTACTTC. Protein sequence: CASSAGLGQYF.

A word on this clone: A much larger clone is a single base away; this may be a read error. At the DNA level, this CDR3 is encoded by other sequences in the same sample as well. The chain links TRBV7-9 to TRBJ2-5; D is undetermined. This CDR3 spans 14 amino acids. Germline-derived CDR1 and CDR2 are SEHNR and FQNEAQ (reference sequence). V shed 5 bases and J shed 7 bases, with 17 bases lying between them. The CDR3 region has the DNA TGTGCCAGCAGCCTAGGAGTAGTGGTTGGGACCCAGTACTTC. It specifies CASSLGVVVGTQYF.

This clone was seen many times. The chain is built from TRBV11-2 and TRBJ1-1; D is unclear. CDR1 is SGHAT, CDR2 FQNNGV, per germline. V was trimmed by 5 bases and J by 4 bases, leaving 5 bases between them. The length of the CDR3 is 11 residues. Written as DNA, the CDR3 is TGTGCCAGCAGCCCGTTCACTGAAGCTTTCTTT. Amino acid sequence: CASSPFTEAFF.